Listed here are 29 T cell receptor beta chains from one sample, sequenced in a study of shared clonotypes between healthy human individuals. The assay was immunoSEQ multiplex PCR, and TCRdb's table has in-frame clones only and misses some. The sample gives more than 500,000 clones, approximately 95% of which show up once; around 0.12% is in the top ten. Naive CD8 isolation took CD45RO-negative cells positively selected for CCR7 and excluded terminally differentiated effector memory CD45RA+ cells. The sample was naive CD8+ T cells sorted from blood. Receptors originate from a woman aged 25 to 45 in good health.

The chain employs TRBV5-4 and TRBJ1-2; TRBD1 matches 8 bases. There are 14 residues in the CDR3. Trimming at V came to 4 bases and at J to 4 bases, leaving 6 bases not matched to a gene. From germline, CDR1 is SGHNT and CDR2 YYREEE (reference sequence). CDR3 protein: CASSTGTGIYGYTF. CDR3 DNA: TGTGCCAGCAGCACGGGGACAGGAATCTATGGCTACACCTTC.

The rearrangement joins TRBV28 to TRBJ1-3; perhaps TRBD1 as D (6 bases). The CDR3 is 15 amino acids. V was pared by 3 bases and J by 0 bases, with 9 bases between. Germline CDR1 MDHEN, CDR2 SYDVKM. CDR3 protein: CASSLTGISGNTIYF. CDR3 in DNA: TGTGCCAGCAGTTTGACAGGAATCTCTGGAAACACCATATATTTT.

This rearrangement joins TRBV27 to TRBJ2-7; tentative D call: TRBD1 (6 bases). The CDR3 spans 15 residues. Germline values: CDR1 MNHEY, CDR2 SMNVEV (reference sequence). Between the trimmed V and J ends, which lost 6 bases and 3 bases, there was a span of 18 bases. The CDR3 bases are TGTGCCAGCAGGCCGGTCAGGGGATCGATCTACGAGCAGTACTTC. It yields the protein CASRPVRGSIYEQYF.

The rearrangement links TRBV7-2 to TRBJ2-3, with 10 bases matching TRBD2. V lost 6 bases to trimming and J lost 6 bases; unmatched junction nucleotides: 9. The germline V gene encodes CDR1 SGHTA and CDR2 FQGNSA. The CDR3 contains 15 residues. The CDR3 DNA reads as TGTGCCAGCAGTCCTACTAGCGGGAAGGGTGATACGCAGTATTTT. This gives the protein CASSPTSGKGDTQYF.

The gene calls are TRBV27 and TRBJ2-1; 9 bases agree with TRBD1. The V segment lost 4 bases and the J segment 10 bases; nucleotides outside the gene matches: 8. Germline V lookup: CDR1 MNHEY, CDR2 SMNVEV (reference sequence). This CDR3 is built from 14 residues. As DNA, the CDR3 is TGTGCCAGCAGTTCCGGGACAGGGTTCCAAGAGCAGTTCTTC. Translating gives CASSSGTGFQEQFF.

This chain connects TRBV5-1 to TRBJ2-5; D is perhaps TRBD1 (6 bases). V lost 0 bases, J lost 5 bases, and 14 bases lay in between. Germline CDR1 reads SGHRS; CDR2 reads YFSETQ. The CDR3 extends over 15 amino acids. The CDR3 DNA follows: TGCGCCAGCAGCTTGGTAATGGGGGCCCTGGAGACCCAGTACTTC. This translates into CASSLVMGALETQYF. Full variable domain (missing parts from reference TRBV5-1 and TRBJ2-5): KAGVTQTPRYLIKTRGQQVTLSCSPISGHRSVSWYQQTPGQGLQFLFEYFSETQRNKGNFPGRFSGRQFSNSRSEMNVSTLELGDSALYLCASSLVMGALETQYFGPGTRLLVL.

The chain combines TRBV4-1 with TRBJ2-5, with TRBD2 identical over 7 bases. Germline V gives CDR1 MGHRA, CDR2 YSYEKL. V was clipped by 5 bases and J by 4 bases; unmatched bases: 7. This CDR3 has 14 residues. CDR3 nucleotide sequence: TGCGCCAGCAGCGACCCCAGGACTAGAGAGACCCAGTACTTC. Amino acid sequence: CASSDPRTRETQYF.

This clone was seen a few times. The chain joins TRBV19 to TRBJ1-1; D gene ambiguous. CDR1 is LNHDA, CDR2 SQIVND, per germline (reference sequence). The CDR3 is 14 residues long. Trimming stripped 3 bases from V and 1 base from J, with 9 bases between. CDR3 sequence reads: CASSIRPKNTEAFF. For the CDR3, the DNA is TGTGCCAGTAGTATTCGGCCCAAGAACACTGAAGCTTTCTTT.

This sequence joins TRBV10-2 and TRBJ1-5, with TRBD1 as a possible D gene (5 bases). Germline V gives CDR1 WSHSY, CDR2 SAAADI. The V and J ends lost 2 bases and 5 bases respectively, with 13 bases between them. The CDR3 contains 15 residues. The CDR3 coding sequence is TGCGCCAGCAGTGAGGGGACCTGGGGGTATCAGCCCCAGCATTTT. Residues: CASSEGTWGYQPQHF.

The genes are TRBV6-6 and TRBJ2-7, with D perhaps matching TRBD2 (7 bases). The germline CDR1 and CDR2 sequences are MNHNY and SVGAGI (reference sequence). This CDR3 has 14 amino acids. Trimming cost V 2 bases and J 7 bases, with 15 bases left between them. CDR3 in amino acids: CASSYQGLGGEQYF. The CDR3 DNA reads TGTGCCAGCAGTTACCAGGGGTTGGGGGGGGAGCAGTACTTC.

About this clone: In the same sample, other DNA sequences code for this CDR3. The chain couples TRBV29-1 to TRBJ2-7; TRBD1 matches 10 bases. With V trimmed by 4 bases and J by 4 bases, 1 base remained unmatched. In germline, CDR1 is SQVTM, CDR2 ANQGSEA. The CDR3 is 12 residues long. The CDR3 region has the DNA TGCAGCGTTGGGGACAGGGGTTACGAGCAGTACTTC. This codes for CSVGDRGYEQYF.

CDR3 sequence (DNA): TGTGCCAGCAGTGTAGGTACCCCCAATCAGCCCCAGCATTTT. The encoded protein is CASSVGTPNQPQHF. This sequence joins TRBV6-1 and TRBJ1-5; no definite D call. Trimming shortened V by 4 bases and J by 3 bases, and 10 bases separated the two germline ends. CDR3 size: 14 residues. The germline V gene has CDR1 MNHNS and CDR2 SASEGT.

V and J are TRBV5-6 and TRBJ1-1; no firm D call. CDR1 SGHDT and CDR2 YYEEEE come from the germline V gene. The V end was cut by 0 bases, the J end by 1 base, with 10 bases between. There are 15 residues in the CDR3. CDR3 protein: CASSLVTSENTEAFF. CDR3 nucleotide sequence: TGTGCCAGCAGCTTGGTTACGTCAGAGAACACTGAAGCTTTCTTT.

The V call is TRBV28, the J call TRBJ2-7; D might be TRBD1 or TRBD2, each matching 5 bases. Between the trimmed V and J ends, which lost 6 bases and 5 bases, there was a span of 17 bases. The CDR3 covers 14 residues. CDR1 and CDR2 (germline): MDHEN, SYDVKM. For the CDR3, the DNA is TGTGCCAGCAGCCAAGACACAGGAGGCGACGAGCAGTACTTC. Its protein is CASSQDTGGDEQYF.

The V call is TRBV7-8, the J call TRBJ1-2; D might be TRBD1 (5 bases). The germline V gene encodes CDR1 SGHVS and CDR2 FQNEAQ. The germline V and J ends were trimmed by 1 base and 4 bases, with 16 bases remaining between them. This CDR3 has 16 amino acids. The CDR3 region has the DNA TGTGCCAGCAGCTTAGAGAGTGGGGGGTTTTTCTATGGCTACACCTTC. Translation gives CASSLESGGFFYGYTF.

About this clone itself: No conserved phenylalanine or tryptophan is present at the end of the CDR3, so a read error is the likely explanation. No DNA is shown, since the ends of the CDR3 on it are uncertain; the CDR3 is the one TCRdb lists. The chain combines TRBV19 with TRBJ1-1; the table's D call, TRBD1, was not checked against the DNA. Per the germline V gene, CDR1 is LNHDA and CDR2 is SQIVND (reference sequence). Including both end residues, the CDR3 is 12 amino acids long. CDR3 sequence: CASSMGAGNRVL.

This clone occurred once. The chain carries TRBV28 and TRBJ1-5; D is unresolved. Between the trimmed V and J ends, which lost 2 bases and 1 base, there was a span of 15 bases. The CDR3 runs 17 residues. Germline CDR1 reads MDHEN; CDR2 reads SYDVKM. The DNA of the CDR3 is TGTGCCAGCAGTTTAAGGGCTAGGGTGATCAGCAATCAGCCCCAGCATTTT. It yields the protein CASSLRARVISNQPQHF.

This clone was observed once. This chain joins TRBV29-1 and TRBJ1-5; D unclear. The CDR3 has 11 amino acids. The germline V gene encodes CDR1 SQVTM and CDR2 ANQGSEA. V lost 4 bases to trimming and J lost 1 base, with 2 bases between them. CDR3 sequence (DNA): TGCAGCGTTGGGAGCAATCAGCCCCAGCATTTT. Translating it yields CSVGSNQPQHF.

This clone was detected once. The chain uses TRBV27 and TRBJ1-1, with a possible D match to TRBD1 (5 bases). CDR1 and CDR2 (germline): MNHEY, SMNVEV (reference sequence). This CDR3 contains 15 residues. Trimming removed 2 bases from V and 3 bases from J, with 13 bases in between. CDR3 coding DNA: TGTGCCAGCAGTTTAGGAGGGGCCGGGGACACTGAAGCTTTCTTT. It yields the protein CASSLGGAGDTEAFF.

This chain connects TRBV29-1 to TRBJ1-6, with TRBD1 identical over 9 bases. The junction had 9 bases not matched to a gene; V was cut back by 7 bases and J by 8 bases. There are 14 residues in the CDR3. CDR1 and CDR2 from the germline V gene are SQVTM and ANQGSEA. CDR3 loop: CSARGQGWDSPLHF. DNA for the CDR3: TGCAGCGCCAGAGGACAGGGGTGGGATTCACCCCTCCACTTT.

This clone appeared once. The V gene is TRBV29-1, the J gene TRBJ2-2; D uncertain. The CDR3 is 11 residues long. Germline CDR1 and CDR2: SQVTM and ANQGSEA. With 3 bases removed from V and 7 bases from J, the gap between germline ends came to 6 bases. The chain's CDR3 is CSVEVFGELFF. The CDR3 coding sequence is TGCAGCGTTGAGGTGTTCGGGGAGCTGTTTTTT.

Comment on this clone: The same CDR3 also results from other DNA sequences found in this sample. The CDR3 bases are TGCGCCAGCAGCTTGGGGACTAGCGGGAGAGGCGAGCAGTTCTTC. This gives the protein CASSLGTSGRGEQFF. The chain couples TRBV5-1 to TRBJ2-1; 13 positions match TRBD2. V lost 0 bases and J lost 10; bases outside the gene matches: 4. Germline CDR1 SGHRS, CDR2 YFSETQ. This CDR3 has 15 residues.

The chain joins TRBV7-3 to TRBJ2-6, with D perhaps assigned TRBD1 or TRBD2 (5 bases each). In germline, CDR1 is SGHTA, CDR2 FQGTGA. This CDR3 contains 17 residues. V lost 1 base, J lost 1 base, and 11 bases lay in between. The CDR3 reads CASSLIGGQSGANVLTF. The CDR3 DNA reads TGTGCCAGCAGCTTAATAGGAGGACAATCTGGGGCCAACGTCCTGACTTTC.

CDR3 in DNA: TGTGCCAGCAGCCCCGATCCCACCGGGGAGCTGTTTTTT. It specifies CASSPDPTGELFF. The genes are TRBV7-9 and TRBJ2-2; unclear D gene. Trimming removed 5 bases from V and 4 bases from J, with 8 bases in between. Germline-derived CDR1 and CDR2 are SEHNR and FQNEAQ (reference sequence). CDR3 length: 13 residues.

The chain has TRBV5-1 and TRBJ2-5; 7 positions match TRBD2. Germline V CDR1 and CDR2: SGHRS, YFSETQ. The CDR3 is 16 residues long. V dropped 0 bases and J dropped 2; count of bases not matched to a gene: 7. The CDR3 reads CASSLAWREIQETQYF. CDR3 DNA sequence: TGCGCCAGCAGCTTGGCCTGGCGGGAGATTCAAGAGACCCAGTACTTC.

The chain combines TRBV5-1 with TRBJ2-7; 8 nucleotides line up with TRBD1. The CDR3 spans 16 residues. In germline, CDR1 is SGHRS, CDR2 YFSETQ. V lost 0 bases and J lost 2; bases outside the gene matches: 7. The CDR3, as DNA: TGCGCCAGCAGCTTGGCGGGCAGGGGGCTAACCTACGAGCAGTACTTC. It yields the protein CASSLAGRGLTYEQYF.

This clone was picked up one time. The chain employs TRBV6-5 and TRBJ1-1; D gene ambiguous. The CDR3 contains 13 residues. V was shortened by 7 bases and J by 4 bases, with 13 bases between the two germline ends. CDR1 is MNHEY and CDR2 is SVGAGI in the germline V gene. This CDR3 reads CASTDLGGTEAFF. The CDR3 DNA reads TGTGCCAGCACCGATCTAGGTGGCACTGAAGCTTTCTTT.

The genes are TRBV7-8 and TRBJ2-2; D is ambiguous. This CDR3 is built from 11 residues. Germline CDR1 is SGHVS and CDR2 is FQNEAQ. Deletions cut 7 bases from V and 4 bases from J, with 4 bases between. The CDR3 coding sequence is TGTGCCAGCAACCCCACCGGGGAGCTGTTTTTT. It codes for CASNPTGELFF. The full variable domain, with the rest looked up from reference TRBV7-8 and TRBJ2-2, is GAGVSQSPRYKVAKRGQDVALRCDPISGHVSLFWYQQALGQGPEFLTYFQNEAQLDKSGLPSDRFFAERPEGSVSTLKIQRTQQEDSAVYLCASNPTGELFFGEGSRLTVL.

Note on this clone: This specimen includes other DNA sequences encoding the same CDR3. The chain uses TRBV19 and TRBJ1-5; TRBD1 matches 8 bases. CDR1 is LNHDA and CDR2 is SQIVND in the germline V gene (reference sequence). The CDR3 has 14 amino acids. The V gene end was trimmed by 3 bases and the J gene end by 5 bases; junction bases not matched to a gene: 3. The CDR3 DNA sequence: TGTGCCAGTAGTATCGGACAGGGTTATCAGCCCCAGCATTTT. Its translation is CASSIGQGYQPQHF. Combining the CDR3 with reference TRBV19 and TRBJ1-5 gives the whole variable domain DGGITQSPKYLFRKEGQNVTLSCEQNLNHDAMYWYRQDPGQGLRLIYYSQIVNDFQKGDIAEGYSVSREKKESFPLTVTSAQKNPTAFYLCASSIGQGYQPQHFGDGTRLSIL.